The clone carrying this TCR beta chain appeared once. The antigen is unknown. Positively selected by magnetic beads, CD4+ and CD8+ cells were purity-checked by flow cytometry. This specimen comes from a study of somatic mutations in cytotoxic T cells in rheumatoid arthritis. Study-level information: Some V beta antibody-stained T-cell populations were flow-sorted at nearly 100% purity, including V beta1+ cells sequenced for TCRB.

This CDR3 is 15 amino acids long. Trimming left V 6 bases short and J 0 bases short, with 12 bases between. Germline lookup yields CDR1 MNHEY and CDR2 SVGAGI. Produced via immunoSEQ multiplex PCR; TCRdb's table is partial and in-frame only. The data contain approximately 18,000 clones, less than 80% of them singletons. Study outcomes and limitations: CD8+ T-cell clonality showed no significant difference between rheumatoid arthritis patients and age-matched healthy controls.

V is TRBV6-5 and J is TRBJ2-1, with D maybe TRBD2 (6 bases). The sample comprised CD8+ T cells sorted from blood. The receptor comes from a man aged 55 to 70 in good health. Here the CDR3 reads CASSRSGSSYNEQFF. The CDR3 region has the DNA TGTGCCAGCAGCCGTAGCGGTAGCTCCTACAATGAGCAGTTCTTC.